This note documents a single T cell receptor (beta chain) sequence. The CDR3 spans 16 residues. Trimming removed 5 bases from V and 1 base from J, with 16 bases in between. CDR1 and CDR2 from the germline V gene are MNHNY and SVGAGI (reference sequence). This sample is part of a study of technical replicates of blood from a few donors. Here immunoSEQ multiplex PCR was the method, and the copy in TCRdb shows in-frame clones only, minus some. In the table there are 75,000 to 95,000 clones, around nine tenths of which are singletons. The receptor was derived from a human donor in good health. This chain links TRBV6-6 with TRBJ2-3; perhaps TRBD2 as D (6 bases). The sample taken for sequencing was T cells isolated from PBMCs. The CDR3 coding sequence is TGTGCCAGCAGTCCCGTCAGTAGCGGTGGCACAGATACGCAGTATTTT. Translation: CASSPVSSGGTDTQYF.